Listed below are T cell receptor beta chains from one sample, sequenced in a study of cytomegalovirus exposure and HLA in healthy donors. This table comes from immunoSEQ multiplex PCR, and its TCRdb copy is limited to in-frame clones, with some not included. The data hold about 140,000 clones, with approximately 80% observed a single time. Sequencing was done on a sample of PBMCs. Every receptor here comes from a male donor in good health and CMV-seronegative. CDR3s include the opening cysteine and the closing phenylalanine or tryptophan. A D gene is named only where the DNA matches it firmly. Size is stated for part of the rows, as once, few or many counts, or as a class when the clone is expanded.

V,J,D,size,DNA,CDR3
TRBV13,TRBJ2-7,TRBD2,-,TGTGCCAGCAGATCGACTAGCGGGGGGTTCGAGCAGTACTTC,CASRSTSGGFEQYF
TRBV9,TRBJ1-2,TRBD1,-,TGTGCCAGCAGCGCGAGGACAGGGGGCGACTATGGCTACACCTTC,CASSARTGGDYGYTF
TRBV28,TRBJ1-1,-,-,TGTGGCACACCTGAAGCTTTCTTT,CGTPEAFF
TRBV18,TRBJ2-2,-,-,TGTGCCAGCTCATCAACAGAGACCGGGGAGCTGTTTTTT,CASSSTETGELFF
TRBV9,TRBJ1-2,-,-,TGTGCCAGCAGCGTAGGTCTCGACACTAACTATGGCTACACCTTC,CASSVGLDTNYGYTF
TRBV5-1,TRBJ2-5,-,-,TGCGCCACCGCGGCGCAGAGACAAGAGACCCAGTACTTC,CATAAQRQETQYF
TRBV7-9,TRBJ2-2,-,-,TGTGCCAGTATCCGTGAGCGGACTGGGGAGCTGTTTTTT,CASIRERTGELFF
TRBV28,TRBJ2-7,TRBD1,few,TGTGCCAGCAGGACACAGGGGGCGGGTTACGAGCAGTACTTC,CASRTQGAGYEQYF
TRBV7-9,TRBJ2-1,TRBD2,-,TGTGCCAGCAGCCCTTATCAAGCGGGGGATTACAATGAGCAGTTCTTC,CASSPYQAGDYNEQFF
TRBV28,TRBJ2-1,TRBD1,-,TGTGCCAGCAGTCCCAGCCTTGGGGACAGGGCATATGAGCAGTTCTTC,CASSPSLGDRAYEQFF
TRBV27,TRBJ2-1,TRBD1,-,TGTGCCAGCAGTTATGGGACAGGGGGCTTTGAGCAGTTCTTC,CASSYGTGGFEQFF
TRBV11-1,TRBJ2-1,TRBD2,-,TGTGCCAGCAGCTTAGCACTAAGGGAGGGGTTGAACGGTGAGCAGTTCTTC,CASSLALREGLNGEQFF
TRBV5-5,TRBJ2-7,-,-,TGTGCCAGCAGCACTTACTACGAGCAGTACTTC,CASSTYYEQYF
TRBV11-2,TRBJ1-6,-,-,TGTGCCAGCAGCTTAGTCGCTTCCCGGGGGTCACCCCTCCACTTT,CASSLVASRGSPLHF
TRBV7-2,TRBJ1-5,TRBD1,-,TGTGCCAGCAGCTTTGGGACAGGGTATAGCAATCAGCCCCAGCATTTT,CASSFGTGYSNQPQHF
TRBV6-5,TRBJ2-1,TRBD2,once,TGTGCCAGCAGTTACACTAGCGGGGTAAATGAGCAGTTCTTC,CASSYTSGVNEQFF
TRBV9,TRBJ1-2,TRBD1,once,TGTGCCAGCAGCGGTTGGACAGGGGATAATAACTATGGCTACACCTTC,CASSGWTGDNNYGYTF
TRBV4-3,TRBJ2-3,-,-,TGCGCCAGCAGCCAAGGAAAGTGGGCCAGCACAGATACGCAGTATTTT,CASSQGKWASTDTQYF
TRBV7-2,TRBJ1-3,TRBD1,-,TGTGCCAGCAGCACGGGACAGGGTAACACCATATATTTT,CASSTGQGNTIYF
TRBV29-1,TRBJ2-1,-,-,TGCAGCGTTGAAGCTCCGGGGTTACGGGGTGAGCAGTTCTTC,CSVEAPGLRGEQFF
TRBV10-3,TRBJ2-3,TRBD2,-,TGTGCCATCAGTGAGACTTCTAGCGGGGTGCCGGAAACGCAGTATTTT,CAISETSSGVPETQYF
TRBV2,TRBJ2-3,-,-,TGTGCCAGCTCGGGATGGTCAAGCACAGATACGCAGTATTTT,CASSGWSSTDTQYF
TRBV2,TRBJ1-2,-,-,TGTGCCAGCAGTGAACAGGGCGCTAGAGTCTACACCTTC,CASSEQGARVYTF
TRBV20-1,TRBJ2-3,-,-,TGCAGTGCTTACACACCAGATACGCAGTATTTT,CSAYTPDTQYF
TRBV10-1,TRBJ1-1,-,-,TGCGCCAGCAGTGATGGAGGTTCGGGTGAAGCTTTCTTT,CASSDGGSGEAFF
TRBV6-1,TRBJ2-5,TRBD1,few,TGTGCCGGTCCGGGACAGGGGGCAAGAGAGACCCAGTACTTC,CAGPGQGARETQYF
TRBV6-5,TRBJ2-7,-,-,TGTGCCAGCAGTTACTCGACCACAGGAGCCTACGAGCAGTACTTC,CASSYSTTGAYEQYF
TRBV9,TRBJ2-2,TRBD1,-,TGTGCCAGCAGCGTAGTCTCCGGGACAGTGAACACCGGGGAGCTGTTTTTT,CASSVVSGTVNTGELFF
TRBV9,TRBJ2-2,-,-,TGTGCCAGCAGCGTAGGATCCGGGTCGGGGGAGCTGTTTTTT,CASSVGSGSGELFF
TRBV7-9,TRBJ2-7,-,-,TGTGCCAGCAGCCGGGTTTTACAGGGCCACGAGCAGTACTTC,CASSRVLQGHEQYF
TRBV28,TRBJ2-3,-,-,TGTGCCAGCAGTTTAGATCGACAGAACACAGATACGCAGTATTTT,CASSLDRQNTDTQYF
TRBV7-2,TRBJ2-3,-,-,TGTGCCAGCAGCTTAGGCGGAGGGCTCGGCACAGATACGCAGTATTTT,CASSLGGGLGTDTQYF
TRBV7-8,TRBJ2-1,TRBD1,-,TGTGCCAGCAGCTTAGGAGGGGGCGATGAGCAGTTCTTC,CASSLGGGDEQFF
TRBV7-9,TRBJ1-4,-,-,TGTGCCAGCAGCTTATCCGCCGGGACAATTAATGAAAAACTGTTTTTT,CASSLSAGTINEKLFF
TRBV5-6,TRBJ2-7,TRBD1,-,TGTGCCAGCACCCGGGACAGGGTCTACGAGCAGTACTTC,CASTRDRVYEQYF
TRBV6-1,TRBJ2-1,-,-,TGTGCCAGCAGTGACAGGTCCTACAATGAGCAGTTCTTC,CASSDRSYNEQFF
TRBV15,TRBJ2-7,-,-,TGTGCCACCAGCAGGAGTGGGGTAGGGGGGGACCACGAGCAGTACTTC,CATSRSGVGGDHEQYF
TRBV19,TRBJ2-1,TRBD1,-,TGTGCCAGTAGCAGAAAAGGGACAGTTAATGAGCAGTTCTTC,CASSRKGTVNEQFF
TRBV27,TRBJ2-3,-,-,TGTGCCAGCAGTCAGCTCAACCCTGCGGGCACAGATACGCAGTATTTT,CASSQLNPAGTDTQYF
TRBV19,TRBJ2-1,-,-,TGTGCCAGTAGTATGGAAACAAGCGGGGAGCAGTTCTTC,CASSMETSGEQFF
TRBV29-1,TRBJ1-1,-,few,TGCAGCGTCACAGGGTTGCTCTATACTGAAGCTTTCTTT,CSVTGLLYTEAFF
TRBV10-1,TRBJ1-1,-,few,TGCGCCAGCAGTAGCCGGAGGGATGGAACTGAAGCTTTCTTT,CASSSRRDGTEAFF
TRBV5-1,TRBJ2-2,TRBD1,-,TGCGCCAGCAGCTCGACAGGGGGCCCTTACACCGGGGAGCTGTTTTTT,CASSSTGGPYTGELFF
TRBV6-5,TRBJ2-1,-,-,TGTGCCAGCAGTTACTCACAGGGCGGTCTTTACAATGAGCAGTTCTTC,CASSYSQGGLYNEQFF
TRBV7-2,TRBJ1-5,-,-,TGTGCCAGCAGCTTAAGCCCTAATCAGCCCCAGCATTTT,CASSLSPNQPQHF
TRBV19,TRBJ2-3,-,-,TGTGCCAGTAGTACAACGACAATACGGTGGAACACAGATACGCAGTATTTT,CASSTTTIRWNTDTQYF
TRBV7-9,TRBJ2-5,TRBD2,-,TGTGCCAGCAGCCACCCGCTGCTCCATCTAGCGGGGGCACAAGAGACCCAGTACTTC,CASSHPLLHLAGAQETQYF
TRBV13,TRBJ2-2,-,-,TGTGCCAGCAGCTTAACCGGACTTTCTTTCACCGGGGAGCTGTTTTTT,CASSLTGLSFTGELFF
TRBV5-6,TRBJ2-2,TRBD1,-,TGTGCCAGCAGCATTACGCAGGGGGTTAACACCGGGGAGCTGTTTTTT,CASSITQGVNTGELFF
TRBV9,TRBJ1-1,-,-,TGTGCCAGCAGCGTGACACAGGGTACGGAAGCTTTCTTT,CASSVTQGTEAFF
TRBV6-5,TRBJ1-2,-,-,TGTGCCAGCAGTTACGACAAGAACTATGGCTACACCTTC,CASSYDKNYGYTF
TRBV5-1,TRBJ2-5,TRBD1,-,TGCGCCAGCAGCGGACAGGGAGGAGAGACCCAGTACTTC,CASSGQGGETQYF
TRBV28,TRBJ2-7,-,-,TGTGCCAGCAGTTCGCCAGGGGTACTGTACGAGCAGTACTTC,CASSSPGVLYEQYF
TRBV7-9,TRBJ2-1,-,-,TGTGCCAGCAGGGCCTCGACCTACAATGAGCAGTTCTTC,CASRASTYNEQFF